Listed here is a single T cell receptor beta chain. This clone was found once. Its antigen remains undetermined. Base-call qualities are not available, and no considerably larger clone is one nucleotide away. The source of the sample is a study of shared clonotypes between healthy human individuals (dated by TCRdb to about 2020). Turning to the overall study: A few men and two women, aged 18 to 49 years, made up the cohort. For each donor, CD4 naive and CD4 memory were each run on three plates, CD8 naive on two plates, and CD8 memory on one plate. Blood TCR repertoires of a handful of healthy adults were deeply sequenced to estimate repertoire size and the extent of clonotype sharing between individuals. To increase sequencing depth and limit assay-specific biases, TCR repertoire library preparation and sequencing were carried out by different laboratories using diverse techniques. Each donor's leukapheresis produced roughly between roughly 0.85 and 9 billion PBMCs.

Using the deep immunoSEQ assay, multiplex PCR amplified TCR CDR3 regions from genomic DNA. Extracted genomic DNA from each cell subset was distributed evenly across all wells of several immunoSEQ 96-well plates, and each plate was treated as a replicate. For sorted subsets, each replicate PCR was loaded with about 200 ng genomic DNA, equivalent to some 27,000 T cell genomes. Purified libraries were measured with a Qubit 3.0 fluorometer, size-checked on a Bioanalyzer 2100, and measured again with the KAPA Library Quantification kit. Every immunoSEQ 96-well plate was sequenced on a dedicated single-read 150-cycle Illumina NextSeq 550 flow cell. Per the authors' processing: Because the immunoSEQ output held only junctional sequences and lacked quality scores, the filtering could not match the filtering applied to full-length reads. To assign V/J genes and CDR3, sequences were annotated using PyIR, a Python wrapper for IgBLAST v1.9, with IMGT germline references. Reads were filtered out if the reads had weak V/J assignments (E-value above 1e-6), no CDR3, stop codons, out-of-frame junctions, or ambiguous translated residues. A V3J clonotype was defined by an identical inferred V gene, J gene, and CDR3 amino acid sequence. To compute the percentage overlap between repertoires, the number of shared unique clonotypes was divided by the size of the smaller repertoire. RTK rarefaction, the Chao1 estimator, and Recon v2.1 estimates of unobserved clonotypes were used to assess repertoire richness. Generation probabilities for all TCRbeta clonotypes obtained by the gDNA method from a handful of donors were computed using OLGA. Here the immuneACCESS table is served through TCRdb, limited to in-frame sequences with V and J called. Missing clones are a known gap in these copies; in checked studies unresolved V genes cover under half, and the rest lacks a known reason. V and J calls and clone size are those listed in that table; D and trimming were worked out from the DNA. The table for this sample lists millions of clones; around 96% of them were counted only once. The ten largest account for approximately 1.2% of the sample.

For the CD8 naive samples, CD45RO-negative cells were positively selected for CCR7, yielding a CD45RA+CCR7+ population from which TemRA cells were excluded. Donors were healthy HIV-negative adults with no recently reported acute infections or vaccinations. Every donor was a Caucasian adult residing in Nashville, Tennessee, USA. Blood was collected by leukapheresis, and PBMCs were isolated by Ficoll-Histopaque density gradient centrifugation and then cryopreserved in liquid nitrogen vapor phase. Analytical flow cytometry was used to check the purity and quantity of every magnetically sorted T cell population. Genomic DNA was isolated from every sorted fraction and measured by UV absorbance on a Nanodrop 2000c. General study outcomes and caveats: Higher generation probabilities were observed for clonotypes shared by all four sorted-subset donors than for non-shared clonotypes. Even with the large sequencing depth, rarefaction of the sorted-subset datasets indicated that sequencing was incomplete. When a handful of donors were compared, the shared fraction of clonotypes was about 5% for naive CD4, around 4% for naive CD8, roughly 2.5% for memory CD4, and less than 0.5% for memory CD8. The genetic and exposure-history diversity represented was limited by the small number of donors. Pairwise subsampling led to the expectation that sequencing depth would affect the degree of clonotype sharing among donors. Naive subsets generally had larger estimated clonotype richness than memory subsets did. Only blood was sampled, and tissue TCR repertoires likely differ from those in blood.

Including cysteine and phenylalanine, the CDR3 has 13 amino acids. Here the CDR3 DNA is all that survives: 39 bases in frame from base 1. Taken from the germline V gene, the CDR1 and CDR2 loops are MNHEY and SVGAGI. V has 5 bases trimmed and J has 6 bases trimmed; junction bases matching no gene number 6. The sequence derives from a man younger than 35 in good health. This chain joins TRBV6-5 to TRBJ2-5; 7 bases in the junction line up with TRBD1. The source material was naive CD8+ T cells sorted from blood. Taken with the paper, the label for cell subset or site translates to: CD45RA+CCR7+. The CDR3 corresponds to CASSDRAEKTQYF. The DNA sequence is TGTGCCAGCAGTGACAGGGCTGAAAAGACCCAGTACTTC.